The T cell receptor (beta chain) described here comes from a study of cytomegalovirus exposure and HLA in healthy donors (dated by TCRdb to 2015 to 2018). Background on the whole study: An earlier analysis of several hundred of the donors reported 276 Gb of sequence data and 90 million to 120 million unique TCR beta sequences obtained from around 170 million T cells. An early release covering 550 to 650 HLA-typed donors comprised around 300 gigabases of sequencing data and around 85 million unique TCR sequences. The genetic ancestry cluster associated with self-reported Caucasian donors included around four fifths of the roughly 390 genotyped donors. The aim of the study was to test whether cataloging public T cell receptors could identify signatures of past pathogen exposure. Using immunosequencing, the study profiled T cell repertoires from 500 to 800 subjects and related those repertoires to cytomegalovirus serostatus. Besides the first cohort of under 700 subjects, a separate validation cohort made up of some 110 different subjects was used. High-throughput TCR immunosequencing, statistical association of individual TCRs with disease status, and machine learning were combined to predict cytomegalovirus infection status. A later analysis re-examined previously published TCR beta repertoires from around 670 donors and added high-resolution HLA genotyping to investigate patterns of TCR occurrence. Rather than drawing on any new phenotypic data, the later analysis identified candidate immune exposures from TCR beta sequences and the way those sequences occurred across donors. To decide whether each TCR beta V gene segment behaved as functional or pseudogenic, an earlier analysis of some 570 of the donors relied on high-throughput TCR beta sequencing. Alongside the repertoire data, information on donor age, sex, ethnicity and CMV serostatus was compiled. A later genetic analysis used genome-wide SNP genotypes for about 60% of the roughly 700 donors, treating that subset as a discovery cohort. All discovery cohort repertoires had been generated using a single sequencing platform. HLA typing covered class I and class II loci at four-digit resolution. The number of donors typed differed by locus, with about 629-630 for A, B, C, DRB1 and DQB1, more than 500 for DQA1, nearly 610 for DPA1, and over 400 for DPB1. Several DR-DQ haplotypes were treated as single units for association and clustering because of strong linkage in the cohort. On average, around 200,000 unique TCR beta nucleotide sequences were sequenced per donor among more than 350 genotyped donors of the cohort, with roughly 18% of those sequences being non-productive.

The cohort consisted of 670 or so healthy bone marrow donors. At the time of sampling, all cohort members were nominally healthy, though unrecorded immune exposures were likely present. The donor tested CMV seronegative and was one of the 352 seronegative cohort members. Each donor provided a peripheral blood sample, and peripheral blood mononuclear cells were used for TCR beta sequencing. Genomic DNA extraction from the blood cell samples was performed with the Qiagen DNeasy Blood Extraction Kit. Between the V and J ends, shortened by 3 bases and 5 bases respectively, the junction contains 9 bases. The CDR3 sequence holds 13 residues, the cysteine and phenylalanine included. Only CDR3 DNA is held: 39 bases, read in frame from base 1. The germline V gene gives CDR1 as SGDLS and CDR2 as YYNGEE. Results the study describes overall, beyond this receptor: Compared with the approximately 600-donor mean, donors in an Asian-associated ancestry cluster had fewer N-insertions in productive TCRs, according to a later genetic analysis. The study listed 150 to 200 TCR beta chains as associated with cytomegalovirus. According to a later analysis, parvovirus B19, influenza, CMV and Epstein-Barr virus appeared linked to several top co-occurrence clusters. Some IMGT-functional V segments, including TRBV6-2 and TRBV6-3, could not be distinguished by the 87-base-pair reads and were therefore excluded. A further reported finding was that TCR beta sequences accurately predicted the HLA-A and HLA-B alleles for most subjects in the first cohort. HLA typing was unavailable for some donors at each locus, so association tests used only the typed subset. A later analysis found that HLA-associated TCR beta chains were more clonally expanded and had lower generation probabilities than equally common non-associated chains. Cytomegalovirus status was reported to be diagnosed by the classifier with high specificity and sensitivity in both the original and validation cohorts. Linkage disequilibrium might explain the correlated functional status among segregating V segments, but an unknown experimental factor could not be excluded. A later genetic analysis associated a missense DCLRE1C variant with V-gene and J-gene trimming of TCR beta chains, and an independent cohort replicated the association. In a later analysis, most CMV-associated TCR beta chains were found to appear HLA-restricted, with HLA associations seemingly driven largely by CMV exposure. Because counts were too low, more than 15 rarely observed V segments, including chromosome 9 orphons, were left out of the earlier analysis of several hundred of the donors. When HLA alleles, especially DR and DQ, strongly co-occurred, attributing TCR associations to individual alleles was difficult. Most TCR sequences were observed very rarely across donors, whereas some public TCRs were present in many individuals. The only immune exposure information available for the cohort was CMV serostatus. A group of highly shared sequence variants was considered likely to be a technical artifact of the sequencing pipeline. A later analysis found that TCR association rates varied across HLA loci, with DRB1 alleles showing the most associated TCRs and HLA-C alleles the fewest. The presence/absence analyses assumed that sequencing depth was roughly uniform across donors, and that assumption may not be true. A few of the identified cytomegalovirus-associated TCR beta chains were confirmed in vitro to be specific for cytomegalovirus antigens. According to the authors, the approach could potentially be generalized to other disease states and immunological phenotypes. In an earlier analysis of approximately 590 of the donors, most TCR beta V segments appeared in productive rearrangements about 87% or about 30% of the time, broadly matching IMGT annotations. This cohort had only TCR beta chains sequenced, and the lack of alpha or paired-chain data limited which features could be detected. Specific HLA alleles were associated with 15,000 to 20,000 TCR beta sequences at a false discovery rate of 0.05 in a later analysis.

Points on this clone: Its cognate antigen has yet to be identified. No much larger clone is present one base from it, and per-base qualities are unavailable.

Receptor amplification or capture employed the immunoSEQ multiplex PCR assay. A mixture of 60 forward primers for TCR Vbeta segments and 13 reverse primers for TCR Jbeta segments was used in the multiplex PCR. A multiplex PCR assay on genomic DNA amplified the CDR3 region of rearranged TCR beta genes. The Illumina HiSeq System was used to sequence the amplified TCR beta libraries as 87-base-pair reads. As for the authors' bioinformatics: In a later analysis, some 80 million unique TCR beta chains were counted across the roughly 610 repertoires, and roughly 10 million of these chains were shared by at least two donors. To remove PCR and sequencing errors, raw reads were error-corrected and collapsed into unique sequences using a nearest-neighbor algorithm that merged closely related sequences. V, D and J gene segments were assigned by aligning CDR3 sequences to IMGT reference sequences. Each retained sequence needed at least a six-nucleotide match to both a V gene segment and a J gene segment. A rearrangement was called productive if the CDR3 had no stop codons and remained in frame with V and J, and every other rearrangement was called non-productive. CDR3 was defined according to IMGT convention as the region running from the second conserved V-encoded cysteine to the conserved J-encoded phenylalanine. The earlier analysis of 587 of the donors excluded sequences that lacked an unambiguous match to a single V gene segment. An earlier analysis of around 600 of the donors classified V segments as functional when productive rearrangements were above 56.7% and as segregating when the standard deviation between donors was above 5%. To diagnose cytomegalovirus status from the catalog of TCR beta chain sequences, a statistical classification framework was built. A later analysis assigned V and J genes by comparing TCR nucleotide sequences with IMGT/GENE-DB human TR gene sequences. Using the TCRdist pipeline, a later analysis assigned CDR3 sequences along with most-parsimonious VDJ recombination scenarios. In a later analysis, each TCR beta chain was defined by its CDR3 amino acid sequence together with its V-gene family, and reads without a unique V-gene family were excluded. As a way to deal with suspected cross-contamination and a sequencing artifact, a later analysis dropped nearly 600 nucleotide sequences that were highly shared and had low generation probability. In a later analysis, a clonal expansion index for each public chain was calculated from normalized within-repertoire ranks of inferred template counts. In a later analysis, generation probabilities were computed using a VDJ recombination model fitted to out-of-frame rearrangements, and the results were checked against IGoR. In a later analysis, TCR-TCR, TCR-HLA and TCR-CMV co-occurrence was scored with hypergeometric tests, and a repertoire-size bias correction was applied to TCR pairs. To estimate false discovery rates, a later analysis permuted the HLA or CMV assignments 20 times. In a later analysis, co-occurring TCRs were grouped using DBSCAN, and TCRdist sequence similarity was added for clustering within HLA-allele-positive subsets. Repertoires with fewer than 30,000 or more than 120,000 public chains, plus five repertoires with anomalous nucleotide sharing, were excluded from co-occurrence clustering. As stored in TCRdb, this immuneACCESS dataset retains in-frame rearrangements with V and J assigned. A fraction of the clones does not appear; measured against another copy, unresolved V genes explain less than half of the discrepancy, and the remainder lacks a known reason. The V and J calls and clone size were taken over from that table, and D and trimming were inferred from the DNA. For this sample there are about 130,000 clones; about 80% appear just once. The ten largest clones add up to over 1.5% of the sample.

The TCR comes from a woman aged 45-65 years in good health and CMV-seronegative. The chain was built from TRBV9 and TRBJ2-1; D gene: possibly TRBD1, on 5 matching bases. What was sequenced was PBMCs. The CDR3 protein is CASSGQPHNEQFF. At the DNA level, the sequence is TGTGCCAGCAGCGGACAGCCCCACAATGAGCAGTTCTTC.